The next 18 T cell receptor beta chains were all read from a single sample in a study of cytomegalovirus exposure and HLA in healthy donors. Both 60 Vbeta primers and 13 Jbeta primers went into the PCR. Sequencing used immunoSEQ multiplex PCR; TCRdb keeps in-frame clones, though not all of them. This repertoire shows 110,000 to 150,000 clones, about two thirds found once; its top ten account for around 4%. The sample consisted of PBMCs. The receptors come from a man aged 60 to 75 in good health and CMV-seronegative.

Here the CDR3 reads CASSLTGREGTEAFF. CDR3 bases: TGTGCCAGCAGCTTAACGGGAAGGGAGGGCACTGAAGCTTTCTTT. This rearrangement joins TRBV7-3 to TRBJ1-1; the D is unclear. CDR1 is SGHTA, CDR2 FQGTGA, per germline. This CDR3 has 15 residues. Trimming shortened V by 0 bases and J by 4 bases, and 12 bases separated the two germline ends.

The rearrangement joins TRBV29-1 to TRBJ1-1; 7 bases are shared with TRBD1. Germline lookup yields CDR1 SQVTM and CDR2 ANQGSEA. V was clipped by 6 bases and J by 3 bases; unmatched bases: 4. The CDR3 consists of 12 residues. The CDR3 reads CSVLTGDTEAFF. The CDR3 region has the DNA TGCAGCGTACTAACAGGGGACACTGAAGCTTTCTTT.

Of note for this clone: At one of its ends the junction is not consistent with the germline gene, which may arise from a read error. The rearrangement uses TRBV7-9 and TRBJ1-1; D possibly corresponds to TRBD1 (6 bases). The CDR3 covers 17 residues. CDR1 and CDR2 from the germline V gene are SEHNR and FQNEAQ (reference sequence). CDR3 sequence: CSSSLAFLGQGIPEAFF. Written as DNA, the CDR3 is TGTTCCAGCAGCTTAGCTTTTCTCGGGCAGGGGATACCTGAAGCTTTCTTT.

This clone showed up just a few times. V is TRBV5-6 and J is TRBJ1-2; the D is unclear. Germline V gene data show CDR1 as SGHDT and CDR2 as YYEEEE. The length of the CDR3 is 13 residues. Trimming cost V 1 base and J 4 bases, with 8 bases left between them. The CDR3 nucleotides are TGTGCCAGCAGCTTGTTGAGTCCCTATGGCTACACCTTC. Encoded protein: CASSLLSPYGYTF. Together with reference TRBV5-6 and TRBJ1-2, the CDR3 gives the full variable domain: DAGVTQSPTHLIKTRGQQVTLRCSPKSGHDTVSWYQQALGQGPQFIFQYYEEEERQRGNFPDRFSGHQFPNYSSELNVNALLLGDSALYLCASSLLSPYGYTFGSGTRLTVV.

This sequence joins TRBV2 and TRBJ1-2; D remains ambiguous. Trimming left V 4 bases short and J 6 bases short, with 9 bases between. The CDR3 length is 12 residues. CDR1 SNHLY and CDR2 FYNNEI come from the germline V gene. The CDR3 nucleotides are TGTGCCAGCAGTGCAAGAGAGAATGGCTACACCTTC. It specifies CASSARENGYTF.

CDR3 sequence (DNA): TGTGCCAGCAGCTTGGGGGGAGTGGGTGGGGCCAACGTCCTGACTTTC. This sequence encodes CASSLGGVGGANVLTF. The gene calls are TRBV13 and TRBJ2-6, with D perhaps TRBD2 (6 bases). In germline, CDR1 is PRHDT, CDR2 FYEKMQ (reference sequence). The CDR3 consists of 16 residues. Trimming stripped 3 bases from V and 3 bases from J, with 12 bases between. Combining the CDR3 with reference TRBV13 and TRBJ2-6 gives the whole variable domain AAGVIQSPRHLIKEKRETATLKCYPIPRHDTVYWYQQGPGQDPQFLISFYEKMQSDKGSIPDRFSAQQFSDYHSELNMSSLELGDSALYFCASSLGGVGGANVLTFGAGSRLTVL.

The chain couples TRBV7-9 to TRBJ2-1; D unresolved. The CDR3 extends over 12 amino acids. Trimming pared 6 bases from V and 6 bases from J, leaving 9 bases between. Per germline, CDR1 SEHNR and CDR2 FQNEAQ (reference sequence). For the CDR3, the DNA is TGTGCCAGCAGTAGACTCGGCAATGAGCAGTTCTTC. The encoded protein is CASSRLGNEQFF.

This clone has more than one count but fewer than ten. CDR3 region: CASSEDNTENTEAFF. The CDR3, as DNA: TGCGCCAGCAGTGAGGATAACACCGAGAACACTGAAGCTTTCTTT. The chain recombines TRBV10-1 with TRBJ1-1; D is uncertain. The length of the CDR3 is 15 residues. V was pared by 2 bases and J by 1 base, with 11 bases between. Germline lookup yields CDR1 WNHNN and CDR2 SYGVQD (reference sequence).

This chain links TRBV27 with TRBJ1-2, with 11 bases matching TRBD1. Germline trimming cut 5 bases from V and 4 bases from J; bases unmatched to any gene: 9. The germline V gene encodes CDR1 MNHEY and CDR2 SMNVEV (reference sequence). CDR3 length equals 16 residues. The CDR3 region is CASSTTPGTGGYGYTF. In DNA, the CDR3 is TGTGCCAGCAGTACAACCCCCGGGACAGGGGGCTATGGCTACACCTTC.

V gene TRBV5-1 combines with J gene TRBJ1-1; possibly TRBD1 for D (5 bases). Germline V CDR1 and CDR2: SGHRS, YFSETQ. V was clipped by 3 bases and J by 1 base, with 16 bases between them. The CDR3 sequence is 16 residues long. The CDR3 region is CASSSIPLTENTEAFF. The CDR3 DNA reads TGCGCCAGCAGCTCCATCCCCCTGACAGAGAACACTGAAGCTTTCTTT.

The V call is TRBV7-2, the J call TRBJ1-1; 7 positions agree with TRBD1. In germline, CDR1 is SGHTA, CDR2 FQGNSA. This CDR3 has 15 residues. V lost 1 base, J lost 4 bases, and 6 bases stayed unmatched. CDR3 sequence (DNA): TGTGCCAGCAGCTTAGTCACTACAGGGGTCACTGAAGCTTTCTTT. This gives the protein CASSLVTTGVTEAFF.

This clone was picked up a small number of times. The rearrangement joins TRBV6-4 to TRBJ2-7, with D perhaps matching TRBD2 (6 bases). The CDR3 is 14 amino acids. V lost 6 bases and J 4 bases, leaving 16 bases between the germline ends. The germline V gene has CDR1 MRHNA and CDR2 SNTAGT. CDR3 in amino acids: CASRIRDFKYEQYF. In DNA, the CDR3 is TGTGCCAGCAGAATCCGGGACTTCAAGTACGAGCAGTACTTC.

This clone was found a few times. The V gene is TRBV29-1, the J gene TRBJ2-7; D gene unclear. Between the trimmed V and J ends, which lost 4 bases and 6 bases, there was a span of 16 bases. CDR1 is SQVTM, CDR2 ANQGSEA, per germline. The CDR3 spans 13 residues. CDR3 sequence reads: CSVGRFGPGEQYF. The CDR3 DNA reads as TGCAGCGTTGGCCGCTTCGGCCCGGGCGAGCAGTACTTC.

This clone was seen just once. The chain employs TRBV5-4 and TRBJ1-3; D may be TRBD1 (5 bases). The CDR3 has 13 residues. Per germline, CDR1 SGHNT and CDR2 YYREEE (reference sequence). V lost 4 bases and J 8 bases, leaving 13 bases between the germline ends. CDR3 in DNA: TGTGCCAGCAGCATCCGGGGGGTAGACACCATATATTTT. Translation: CASSIRGVDTIYF.

The count of this clone is one. The chain recombines TRBV28 with TRBJ1-1; possibly TRBD1 for D (5 bases). Germline assignment: CDR1 MDHEN and CDR2 SYDVKM. V lost 0 bases, J lost 1 base, and 9 bases lay in between. This CDR3 contains 15 residues. CDR3 in DNA: TGTGCCAGCAGTTTATGGCAGGGTCAGAACACTGAAGCTTTCTTT. It is translated as CASSLWQGQNTEAFF.

This rearrangement joins TRBV2 to TRBJ2-6; 12 positions match TRBD1. CDR3 length: 18 amino acids. After removal of 6 bases from V and 2 bases from J, the junction contained 8 bases not matched to a gene. CDR1 SNHLY and CDR2 FYNNEI come from the germline V gene. Written as DNA, the CDR3 is TGTGCCAGCAGAAAGGGACAGGGGGCTTACCCTGGGGCCAACGTCCTGACTTTC. This translates into CASRKGQGAYPGANVLTF.

V usage is TRBV5-4 and J usage is TRBJ2-7; possible D gene TRBD1, 5 bases. This CDR3 comprises 13 residues. The germline gives CDR1 SGHNT, CDR2 YYREEE (reference sequence). The ends were cut back, 1 base at V and 4 bases at J, with 9 bases in the middle. CDR3 DNA: TGTGCCAGCAGCTTGCAGGGTCAGTACGAGCAGTACTTC. Amino acids: CASSLQGQYEQYF.

The chain joins TRBV2 to TRBJ1-2; D unclear. Germline CDR1 reads SNHLY; CDR2 reads FYNNEI. The V and J ends lost 4 bases and 4 bases respectively, with 10 bases between them. The CDR3 runs 13 residues. CDR3 sequence (DNA): TGTGCCAGCAGTGTGGCCCCGGGCTATGGCTACACCTTC. This sequence encodes CASSVAPGYGYTF.